The sequence of this T cell receptor beta chain was determined in a study of T cell changes during pregnancy in multiple sclerosis. Germline-derived CDR1 and CDR2 are LNHDA and SQIVND (reference sequence). The CDR3 is 13 amino acids. Trimming left V 5 bases short and J 6 bases short, with 10 bases between. Measured with immunoSEQ multiplex PCR; TCRdb has only the in-frame clones, and not every one. Of almost 55,000 clones listed, roughly 90% are singletons. V gene TRBV19 combines with J gene TRBJ2-2; D is perhaps TRBD1 (6 bases). The source material was CD8+ T cells from peripheral blood mononuclear cells, sampled before pregnancy. The TCR sequence derives from a female donor with multiple sclerosis, enrolled in a pregnancy study. The CDR3 sequence is CASSYRVSGELFF. In DNA form, the CDR3 reads TGTGCCAGTAGTTACAGGGTATCCGGGGAGCTGTTTTTT.